This TCR beta chain was recovered during a study of T-cell reconstitution after alpha-beta-depleted transplantation in children. Regarding the study as a whole: At the one-year point after transplant, T-cell counts and TCRbeta diversity were found to come mostly from T cells that had been newly produced. About two months after transplant, alpha-beta T cells reportedly came from several hundred expanded graft clones.

From germline, CDR1 is MNHEY and CDR2 SMNVEV (reference sequence). CDR3 length: 14 residues. V was pared by 7 bases and J by 5 bases, with 8 bases of the junction left unmatched. Unique molecular identifiers tagged the TCRbeta library. TCRdb itself ran the PCR reads through MiXCR, one entry per CDR3 protein. The sample gives approximately 300,000 distinct CDR3 sequences, roughly 8.2% of which show up once; 9.1% is in the top ten. This clonotype was observed at least ten times. Antigen: not known. The origin of this receptor is a female patient aged 2-10 years who had a stem cell transplant for Fanconi anemia, so the T cells may come from the graft donor. The V call is TRBV27, the J call TRBJ2-7; 10 nucleotides line up with TRBD1. The specimen comprised peripheral blood, sampled 360 days after TCRalphabeta/CD19-depleted stem cell transplant. The CDR3 sequence: CASTRQGALNEQYF. In nucleotides, the CDR3 is TGTGCCAGCACGAGACAGGGGGCTCTCAACGAGCAGTACTTC.